Listed below are T cell receptor beta chains from one sample, sequenced in a study of beta chain features in type 1 diabetes. Libraries were prepared by immunoSEQ multiplex PCR; TCRdb keeps only in-frame clonotypes and omits some of them. The sample has hundreds of thousands of clones, about a sixth seen once. Source material: naive CD4+ T cells from blood. Every receptor here comes from a man younger than 35 in good health. Both conserved end residues are part of each CDR3. Fields, in order: J gene, D gene, CDR3 length, V gene, clone size, CDR3 DNA, CDR3 protein. The D gene is left open where the match is weak. A clone size is listed for some rows: how often the clone was seen (once, few, many), or a class if it is expanded.

J gene: TRBJ1-2; D gene: TRBD1; CDR3 length: 16; V gene: TRBV11-2; clone size: -; CDR3 DNA: TGTGCCAGCAGCTTAGGGTTCGGGACAGGGCGTCGGGGCTACACCTTC; CDR3 protein: CASSLGFGTGRRGYTF
J gene: TRBJ2-3; D gene: -; CDR3 length: 16; V gene: TRBV7-2; clone size: few; CDR3 DNA: TGTGCCAGCATCTTTTCCGGGGGAGCGAGCACAGATACGCAGTATTTT; CDR3 protein: CASIFSGGASTDTQYF
J gene: TRBJ2-1; D gene: -; CDR3 length: 13; V gene: TRBV9; clone size: -; CDR3 DNA: TGTGCCAGCAGCGTAGGCCCCACAGGCGAGCAGTTCTTC; CDR3 protein: CASSVGPTGEQFF
J gene: TRBJ2-7; D gene: TRBD2; CDR3 length: 18; V gene: TRBV27; clone size: -; CDR3 DNA: TGTGCCAGCAGTTTAAAGGGACTAGCGGGGCCTCTTTCCTACGAGCAGTACTTC; CDR3 protein: CASSLKGLAGPLSYEQYF
J gene: TRBJ2-7; D gene: -; CDR3 length: 14; V gene: TRBV4-3; clone size: few; CDR3 DNA: TGCGCCAGCAGCCGAGCAGGGCGCCCCTACGAGCAGTACTTC; CDR3 protein: CASSRAGRPYEQYF
J gene: TRBJ1-1; D gene: -; CDR3 length: 11; V gene: TRBV20-1; clone size: -; CDR3 DNA: TGCAGTGCTAGGTACGGGACCGAAGCTTTCTTT; CDR3 protein: CSARYGTEAFF
J gene: TRBJ1-5; D gene: -; CDR3 length: 16; V gene: TRBV19; clone size: -; CDR3 DNA: TGTGCCACCAGCGGGCAGGGGCCCTATAGCAATCAGCCCCAGCATTTT; CDR3 protein: CATSGQGPYSNQPQHF
J gene: TRBJ2-5; D gene: -; CDR3 length: 14; V gene: TRBV18; clone size: -; CDR3 DNA: TGTGCCAGCTCACCAACCAGGGGTGGAGAGACCCAGTACTTC; CDR3 protein: CASSPTRGGETQYF
J gene: TRBJ2-5; D gene: -; CDR3 length: 11; V gene: TRBV6-5; clone size: few; CDR3 DNA: TGTGCCAGCAGTTATCGGGAGACCCAGTACTTC; CDR3 protein: CASSYRETQYF
J gene: TRBJ2-7; D gene: -; CDR3 length: 15; V gene: TRBV18; clone size: few; CDR3 DNA: TGTGCCAGCTCACCACAATCTTTCGCCAGCCACGAGCAGTACTTC; CDR3 protein: CASSPQSFASHEQYF
J gene: TRBJ2-5; D gene: TRBD1; CDR3 length: 13; V gene: TRBV28; clone size: -; CDR3 DNA: TGTGCCAGCACCCAGGGGGATCTAGAGACCCAGTACTTC; CDR3 protein: CASTQGDLETQYF
J gene: TRBJ1-5; D gene: -; CDR3 length: 14; V gene: TRBV28; clone size: few; CDR3 DNA: TGTGCCAGCAGTCCCTCTGGCGGCAATCAGCCCCAGCATTTT; CDR3 protein: CASSPSGGNQPQHF
J gene: TRBJ2-1; D gene: -; CDR3 length: 14; V gene: TRBV25-1; clone size: -; CDR3 DNA: TGTGCCAGCAGTGGCCCCCGGGACCACAATGAGCAGTTCTTC; CDR3 protein: CASSGPRDHNEQFF
J gene: TRBJ2-2; D gene: TRBD1; CDR3 length: 15; V gene: TRBV7-9; clone size: -; CDR3 DNA: TGTGCCAGCAGTCCCGGGACAGGGGTTGCCGGGGAGCTGTTTTTT; CDR3 protein: CASSPGTGVAGELFF
J gene: TRBJ2-2; D gene: TRBD1; CDR3 length: 17; V gene: TRBV4-3; clone size: few; CDR3 DNA: TGCGCCAGCAGCCAACGGGCCGGGACAGGGGTCACCGGGGAGCTGTTTTTT; CDR3 protein: CASSQRAGTGVTGELFF
J gene: TRBJ2-7; D gene: TRBD2; CDR3 length: 15; V gene: TRBV4-2; clone size: few; CDR3 DNA: TGTGCCAGCAGAGTACAGACTAGCGGAACCTACGAGCAGTACTTC; CDR3 protein: CASRVQTSGTYEQYF
J gene: TRBJ2-7; D gene: -; CDR3 length: 13; V gene: TRBV9; clone size: -; CDR3 DNA: TGTGCCAGCAGCGCCTCATCGTCCTACGAGCAGTACTTC; CDR3 protein: CASSASSSYEQYF
J gene: TRBJ1-2; D gene: -; CDR3 length: 15; V gene: TRBV5-4; clone size: few; CDR3 DNA: TGTGCCAGCAGCTCCCGGACCTCGTTTGGCTATGGCTACACCTTC; CDR3 protein: CASSSRTSFGYGYTF
J gene: TRBJ1-1; D gene: -; CDR3 length: 15; V gene: TRBV5-1; clone size: few; CDR3 DNA: TGCGCCAGCAGCTTGGGAGCACCCCGGAACACTGAAGCTTTCTTT; CDR3 protein: CASSLGAPRNTEAFF
J gene: TRBJ2-7; D gene: -; CDR3 length: 15; V gene: TRBV19; clone size: -; CDR3 DNA: TGTGCCAGTAGTACCCGGACAGTGTACTCCTACGAGCAGTACTTC; CDR3 protein: CASSTRTVYSYEQYF
J gene: TRBJ2-7; D gene: -; CDR3 length: 15; V gene: TRBV4-3; clone size: few; CDR3 DNA: TGCGCCAGCAGCCAAGAGAGTGGGAGAACCTACGAGCAGTACTTC; CDR3 protein: CASSQESGRTYEQYF
J gene: TRBJ1-2; D gene: TRBD1; CDR3 length: 15; V gene: TRBV7-9; clone size: -; CDR3 DNA: TGTGCCAGCAGCTTAACAGGGGGCCCTAAGGGTGGCTACACCTTC; CDR3 protein: CASSLTGGPKGGYTF
J gene: TRBJ2-1; D gene: TRBD2; CDR3 length: 19; V gene: TRBV7-3; clone size: -; CDR3 DNA: TGTGCCAGCAGTTTATCCGGGACTAGCGGGGTACACTCCTACAATGAGCAGTTCTTC; CDR3 protein: CASSLSGTSGVHSYNEQFF
J gene: TRBJ1-5; D gene: -; CDR3 length: 14; V gene: TRBV19; clone size: few; CDR3 DNA: TGTGCCAGTAGCGACTGGACTTCCAATCAGCCCCAGCATTTT; CDR3 protein: CASSDWTSNQPQHF
J gene: TRBJ2-5; D gene: -; CDR3 length: 15; V gene: TRBV11-2; clone size: few; CDR3 DNA: TGTGCCAGCAGCTTAGGGCAGGGGAATCTCAAGACCCAGTACTTC; CDR3 protein: CASSLGQGNLKTQYF
J gene: TRBJ1-5; D gene: -; CDR3 length: 14; V gene: TRBV18; clone size: few; CDR3 DNA: TGTGCCAGCTCCTCTGGGGACACTGATCAGCCCCAGCATTTT; CDR3 protein: CASSSGDTDQPQHF